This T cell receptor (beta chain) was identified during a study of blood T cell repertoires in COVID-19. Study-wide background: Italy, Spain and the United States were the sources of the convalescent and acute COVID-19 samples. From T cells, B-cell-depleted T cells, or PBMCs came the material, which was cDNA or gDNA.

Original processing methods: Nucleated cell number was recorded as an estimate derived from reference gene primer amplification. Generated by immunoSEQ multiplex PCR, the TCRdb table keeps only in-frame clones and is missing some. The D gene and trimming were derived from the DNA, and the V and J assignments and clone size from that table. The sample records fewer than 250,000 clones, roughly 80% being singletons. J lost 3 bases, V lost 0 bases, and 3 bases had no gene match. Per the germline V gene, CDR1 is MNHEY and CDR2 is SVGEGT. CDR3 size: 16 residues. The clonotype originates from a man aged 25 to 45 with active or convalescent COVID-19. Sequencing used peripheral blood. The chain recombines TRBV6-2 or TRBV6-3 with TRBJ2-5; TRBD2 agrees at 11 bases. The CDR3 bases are TGTGCCAGCAGTTACTCGACTAGCGGGATTAAAGAGACCCAGTACTTC. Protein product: CASSYSTSGIKETQYF.